The 25 T cell receptor beta chains below were found in one sample sequenced in a study of monozygotic twins with inflammatory bowel disease. No DNA is given; TCRdb re-called the 5' RACE reads and lists each CDR3 protein once. In all, the sample yields fewer than 550,000 distinct CDR3 sequences. Material: blood. These receptor sequences come from a human donor with ulcerative colitis or Crohn's disease, or a healthy co-twin of an affected twin (not recorded which).

The V and J genes are TRBV10-3 and TRBJ2-1. The CDR3 totals 11 residues. The germline V gene encodes CDR1 ENHRY and CDR2 SYGVKD. CDR3 loop: CAISEANEQFF.

V gene TRBV15 combines with J gene TRBJ2-4; with no DNA, the TCRdb D assignment of TRBD2 cannot be verified. Germline loops: CDR1 LNHNV, CDR2 YYDKDF (reference sequence). The CDR3 spans 18 residues. The CDR3: CATSRDIAAGGSKNIQYF.

The V and J genes are TRBV5-1 and TRBJ2-5; TCRdb reports TRBD2, a call that lacks DNA to check it against. The CDR3 loop spans 17 amino acids. In germline, CDR1 is SGHRS, CDR2 YFSETQ. The CDR3 region is CASSSSPGTSGQETQYF.

CDR3 protein: CASSSGTSGEQYF. The V and J genes are TRBV5-1 and TRBJ2-7; absent DNA, TCRdb's TRBD2 call cannot be checked. CDR3 size: 13 residues. The germline V gene has CDR1 SGHRS and CDR2 YFSETQ. Using reference TRBV5-1 and TRBJ2-7 for the parts outside the CDR3, the full variable domain is KAGVTQTPRYLIKTRGQQVTLSCSPISGHRSVSWYQQTPGQGLQFLFEYFSETQRNKGNFPGRFSGRQFSNSRSEMNVSTLELGDSALYLCASSSGTSGEQYFGPGTRLTVT.

The chain couples TRBV28 to TRBJ1-1. CDR1 MDHEN and CDR2 SYDVKM come from the germline V gene. This CDR3 spans 12 amino acids. CDR3 loop: CASSSFTTEAFF.

J is TRBJ2-2 and V is TRBV18; TCRdb outputs TRBD1, but without DNA this stays unchecked. The CDR3 runs to 15 residues. Germline values: CDR1 KGHSH, CDR2 LQKENI. The chain's CDR3 is CASSLQGKNTGELFF.

This chain links TRBV28 with TRBJ2-1; lacking DNA, the TRBD1 call made by TCRdb goes unchecked. The CDR3 sequence is 14 residues long. In germline, CDR1 is MDHEN, CDR2 SYDVKM. This CDR3 is CASRPGTGGNEQFF.

This chain's CDR3 is CAIGQRGTYEQYF. The chain joins TRBV10-3 to TRBJ2-7; TCRdb returns TRBD1, unconfirmable since there is no DNA. The CDR3 spans 13 residues. Per germline, CDR1 ENHRY and CDR2 SYGVKD.

The chain's CDR3 is CSAGRGGNTDTQYF. The J gene is TRBJ2-3, the V gene TRBV20-1; TCRdb gives TRBD2 as the D gene, but with no DNA this cannot be confirmed. Germline V CDR1 and CDR2: DFQATT, SNEGSKA (reference sequence). The CDR3 has 14 residues.

The rearrangement links TRBV12-3 or TRBV12-4 to TRBJ1-2; TCRdb proposes TRBD1, but this gene call is untestable without DNA. The CDR3 has 16 residues. The CDR3 here is CASSLVPRGSNYGYTF.

The chain uses TRBV4-1 and TRBJ2-2; TCRdb's D call of TRBD2 is untestable without DNA. CDR1 and CDR2 (germline): MGHRA, YSYEKL. This CDR3 has 16 residues. CDR3 residues: CASSSEEGRATGELFF.

This rearrangement joins TRBV7-2 to TRBJ1-1; the D call of TRBD1 rests on TCRdb alone, since no DNA is present to check it. Germline V lookup: CDR1 SGHTA, CDR2 FQGNSA. This CDR3 is 14 amino acids long. The CDR3 sequence: CASSPGAGRTEAFF.

The rearrangement links TRBV23-1 to TRBJ2-7. TRBV23-1 is marked as an open reading frame, function uncertain. This CDR3 spans 16 amino acids. CDR3 sequence reads: CASSRSLAAENYEQYF.

V gene TRBV7-2 combines with J gene TRBJ2-1. The CDR3 runs to 13 residues. Germline loops: CDR1 SGHTA, CDR2 FQGNSA. This CDR3 reads CASSWSSVNEQFF.

The rearrangement uses TRBV7-2 and TRBJ2-1; absent DNA, TCRdb's TRBD2 call cannot be checked. The CDR3 contains 14 residues. Germline CDR1 SGHTA, CDR2 FQGNSA. CDR3 sequence reads: CASSSSELANEQFF.

The chain employs TRBV5-1 and TRBJ2-5; TCRdb proposes TRBD2, but this gene call is untestable without DNA. Looked up from germline, CDR1 is SGHRS and CDR2 is YFSETQ. This CDR3 region has 16 residues. CDR3 sequence: CASSLEGLTFQETQYF.

The rearrangement uses TRBV12-3 or TRBV12-4 and TRBJ1-5; with no DNA, the TCRdb D assignment of TRBD1 cannot be verified. The CDR3 length is 15 residues. CDR3 sequence: CASSPGQGGFQPQHF.

V and J are TRBV9 and TRBJ2-1; TCRdb returns TRBD2, unconfirmable since there is no DNA. The CDR3 is made up of 16 amino acids. Germline values: CDR1 SGDLS, CDR2 YYNGEE. CDR3 protein: CASGTRSGGGRNEQFF.

The chain uses TRBV20-1 and TRBJ2-1; with no DNA, the TCRdb D assignment of TRBD1 cannot be verified. The CDR3 length is 15 residues. In germline, CDR1 is DFQATT, CDR2 SNEGSKA (reference sequence). This chain's CDR3 is CSAHSGTGGYNEQFF.

V usage is TRBV5-4 and J usage is TRBJ2-5; the D call from TCRdb, TRBD1, cannot be confirmed without DNA. The germline gives CDR1 SGHNT, CDR2 YYREEE (reference sequence). The CDR3 has 16 residues. CDR3 loop: CASSDEGKTGRETQYF.

The rearrangement joins TRBV7-2 to TRBJ2-7; TCRdb reports TRBD2, a call that lacks DNA to check it against. CDR3 length: 13 amino acids. CDR1 is SGHTA, CDR2 FQGNSA, per germline. The CDR3 sequence is CASSPSGVSEQYF.

The gene calls are TRBV18 and TRBJ2-7; TCRdb's D call of TRBD2 is untestable without DNA. Germline CDR1 reads KGHSH; CDR2 reads LQKENI. The CDR3 spans 12 residues. CDR3 amino acids: CASSPLPHEQYF.

The chain joins TRBV2 to TRBJ2-2. Germline V lookup: CDR1 SNHLY, CDR2 FYNNEI. The CDR3 is 13 residues long. The CDR3 sequence: CAREIRNTGELFF.

The chain uses TRBV11-2 and TRBJ2-4; checking the TCRdb D call of TRBD2 is not possible without DNA. Germline V CDR1 and CDR2: SGHAT, FQNNGV. CDR3 size: 17 residues. The CDR3 is CASSSWTSGIAKNIQYF.

The gene calls are TRBV24-1 and TRBJ2-1; the D call of TRBD2 rests on TCRdb alone, since no DNA is present to check it. Germline loops: CDR1 KGHDR, CDR2 SFDVKD. CDR3 size: 12 residues. CDR3: CATSAGANEQFF.